These T cell receptor beta chains were read from a single sample in a study of blood T cell repertoires in COVID-19. The table came from immunoSEQ multiplex PCR; TCRdb's copy has only in-frame clones and leaves some out. The table has a few hundred thousand clones, nearly 90% seen once. Material for sequencing was PBMCs or T cells enriched from blood (not recorded which). The source is a woman between 18 and 29 years old with acute COVID-19. The CDR3 runs from the conserved cysteine through the conserved F or W. Fields, in order: clone size, J gene, D gene, V gene, CDR3 protein, CDR3 DNA. A D gene is named only where the DNA matches it firmly. Clone size is given for some rows only: seen once, a few or many times, or a class if the clone is expanded.

clone size: few
J gene: TRBJ1-6
D gene: TRBD1
V gene: TRBV12-3/TRBV12-4
CDR3 protein: CASSPRTGSPLHF
CDR3 DNA: TGTGCCAGCAGTCCACGGACAGGGTCACCCCTCCACTTT

clone size: NA
J gene: TRBJ2-1
D gene: NA
V gene: TRBV29-1
CDR3 protein: CSAGVSYNEQFF
CDR3 DNA: TGCAGCGCCGGAGTCTCCTACAATGAGCAGTTCTTC

clone size: few
J gene: TRBJ1-5
D gene: NA
V gene: TRBV12-3/TRBV12-4
CDR3 protein: CASSLAGAQPQHF
CDR3 DNA: TGTGCCAGCAGTTTGGCAGGGGCTCAGCCCCAGCATTTT

clone size: NA
J gene: TRBJ1-2
D gene: TRBD1
V gene: TRBV5-1
CDR3 protein: CASSWTPDRVGEGYTF
CDR3 DNA: TGCGCCAGCAGCTGGACCCCCGACAGGGTGGGAGAAGGCTACACCTTC

clone size: NA
J gene: TRBJ1-5
D gene: NA
V gene: TRBV12-5
CDR3 protein: CASGLVGGVKPQHF
CDR3 DNA: TGTGCTAGTGGTTTGGTAGGGGGAGTGAAGCCCCAGCATTTT

clone size: NA
J gene: TRBJ2-5
D gene: TRBD1
V gene: TRBV5-1
CDR3 protein: CASSPLTGGGETQYF
CDR3 DNA: TGCGCCAGCAGCCCCCTGACAGGGGGCGGAGAGACCCAGTACTTC

clone size: NA
J gene: TRBJ1-4
D gene: TRBD1
V gene: TRBV20-1
CDR3 protein: CSTGEGEKLFF
CDR3 DNA: TGCAGCACAGGGGAAGGAGAAAAACTGTTTTTT

clone size: NA
J gene: TRBJ2-7
D gene: TRBD1
V gene: TRBV3-1/TRBV3-2
CDR3 protein: CASSLGTGPSYEQYF
CDR3 DNA: TGTGCCAGCAGCCTCGGGACAGGTCCTTCCTACGAGCAGTACTTC

clone size: NA
J gene: TRBJ2-1
D gene: TRBD2
V gene: TRBV10-1
CDR3 protein: CASSESVIGTSRNEQFF
CDR3 DNA: TGCGCCAGCAGTGAGTCGGTAATAGGGACTAGCCGCAATGAGCAGTTCTTC

clone size: NA
J gene: TRBJ2-4
D gene: TRBD1
V gene: TRBV11-3
CDR3 protein: CASRQEQGAANIQYF
CDR3 DNA: TGTGCCAGCAGACAGGAACAGGGGGCCGCGAACATTCAGTACTTC

clone size: NA
J gene: TRBJ1-1
D gene: TRBD1
V gene: TRBV2
CDR3 protein: CASGSRDREAFF
CDR3 DNA: TGTGCCAGCGGATCCCGGGACAGGGAAGCTTTCTTT

clone size: few
J gene: TRBJ1-1
D gene: TRBD1
V gene: TRBV9
CDR3 protein: CASSAQGDTEAFF
CDR3 DNA: TGTGCCAGCAGTGCACAGGGGGACACTGAAGCTTTCTTT

clone size: NA
J gene: TRBJ1-2
D gene: TRBD1
V gene: TRBV28
CDR3 protein: CASSLRQGNGYTF
CDR3 DNA: TGTGCCAGCAGTTTACGACAGGGTAATGGCTACACCTTC

clone size: once
J gene: TRBJ2-5
D gene: NA
V gene: TRBV25-1
CDR3 protein: CASSEWGGETQYF
CDR3 DNA: TGTGCCAGCAGTGAGTGGGGGGGCGAGACCCAGTACTTC

clone size: NA
J gene: TRBJ1-2
D gene: TRBD1
V gene: TRBV3-1/TRBV3-2
CDR3 protein: CASSQPRDSNYGYTF
CDR3 DNA: TGTGCCAGCAGCCAACCCAGGGACAGCAACTATGGCTACACCTTC

clone size: NA
J gene: TRBJ1-1
D gene: TRBD1
V gene: TRBV24-1
CDR3 protein: CATSDSRTGVTEAFF
CDR3 DNA: TGTGCCACCAGTGATAGCAGAACAGGGGTAACTGAAGCTTTCTTT

clone size: once
J gene: TRBJ1-1
D gene: NA
V gene: TRBV5-6
CDR3 protein: CASSLDRRLGTEAFF
CDR3 DNA: TGTGCCAGCAGCTTAGACAGGCGGCTGGGAACTGAAGCTTTCTTT

clone size: once
J gene: TRBJ2-1
D gene: TRBD2
V gene: TRBV2
CDR3 protein: CASKEGGRENEQFF
CDR3 DNA: TGTGCCAGCAAGGAGGGCGGGAGGGAAAATGAGCAGTTCTTC

clone size: NA
J gene: TRBJ2-1
D gene: NA
V gene: TRBV15
CDR3 protein: CATSSRLVGDGSYNEQFF
CDR3 DNA: TGTGCCACCAGCTCCAGACTAGTCGGAGACGGATCCTACAATGAGCAGTTCTTC

clone size: once
J gene: TRBJ1-1
D gene: NA
V gene: TRBV12-3/TRBV12-4
CDR3 protein: CASSLAGGTEAFF
CDR3 DNA: TGTGCCAGCAGTTTGGCGGGGGGCACTGAAGCTTTCTTT

clone size: NA
J gene: TRBJ2-6
D gene: TRBD1
V gene: TRBV24-1
CDR3 protein: CATSGPQGVSGANVLTF
CDR3 DNA: TGTGCCACCAGTGGTCCTCAGGGGGTCTCTGGGGCCAACGTCCTGACTTTC

clone size: NA
J gene: TRBJ1-1
D gene: TRBD1
V gene: TRBV18
CDR3 protein: CASSPRKLQWTGNTEAFF
CDR3 DNA: TGTGCCAGCTCACCACGGAAACTTCAATGGACAGGGAACACTGAAGCTTTCTTT

clone size: NA
J gene: TRBJ2-3
D gene: TRBD2
V gene: TRBV11-3
CDR3 protein: CASSPPWGGMVSTDTQYF
CDR3 DNA: TGTGCCAGCAGCCCCCCGTGGGGAGGGATGGTCAGCACAGATACGCAGTATTTT

clone size: NA
J gene: TRBJ2-7
D gene: NA
V gene: TRBV27
CDR3 protein: CASSLRGTAYEQYF
CDR3 DNA: TGTGCCAGCAGTTTAAGGGGAACTGCCTACGAGCAGTACTTC

clone size: NA
J gene: TRBJ2-7
D gene: TRBD2
V gene: TRBV6-5
CDR3 protein: CASTRLAGVHEQYF
CDR3 DNA: TGTGCCAGCACCCGACTAGCGGGAGTCCACGAGCAGTACTTC

clone size: NA
J gene: TRBJ1-3
D gene: NA
V gene: TRBV28
CDR3 protein: CASSLRQGLDTIYF
CDR3 DNA: TGTGCCAGCAGTTTAAGGCAGGGGTTAGACACCATATATTTT

clone size: NA
J gene: TRBJ1-1
D gene: NA
V gene: TRBV28
CDR3 protein: CASSLGQNTEAFF
CDR3 DNA: TGTGCCAGCAGTTTAGGACAGAACACTGAAGCTTTCTTT

clone size: NA
J gene: TRBJ1-6
D gene: TRBD1
V gene: TRBV6-1
CDR3 protein: CASSELGTGNSPLHF
CDR3 DNA: TGTGCCAGCAGTGAACTCGGGACAGGGAATTCACCCCTCCACTTT

clone size: few
J gene: TRBJ1-2
D gene: TRBD1
V gene: TRBV28
CDR3 protein: CASSLGSRQGDYGYTF
CDR3 DNA: TGTGCCAGCAGTTTGGGTTCCCGACAGGGTGACTATGGCTACACCTTC

clone size: NA
J gene: TRBJ2-2
D gene: TRBD2
V gene: TRBV19
CDR3 protein: CASTRLAGLTTGELFF
CDR3 DNA: TGTGCCAGTACCCGACTAGCGGGACTAACTACCGGGGAGCTGTTTTTT

clone size: NA
J gene: TRBJ1-4
D gene: NA
V gene: TRBV11-2
CDR3 protein: CASSLQGNPATNEKLFF
CDR3 DNA: TGTGCCAGCAGCCTACAGGGTAATCCCGCAACTAATGAAAAACTGTTTTTT

clone size: NA
J gene: TRBJ1-1
D gene: NA
V gene: TRBV24-1
CDR3 protein: CATREGVEAFF
CDR3 DNA: TGTGCCACCAGAGAGGGCGTCGAAGCTTTCTTT

clone size: NA
J gene: TRBJ1-1
D gene: TRBD1
V gene: TRBV28
CDR3 protein: CASSLGGQGDTEAFF
CDR3 DNA: TGTGCCAGCAGTTTAGGCGGACAGGGGGACACTGAAGCTTTCTTT

clone size: NA
J gene: TRBJ2-6
D gene: TRBD1
V gene: TRBV2
CDR3 protein: CASSGQGLGSGANVLTF
CDR3 DNA: TGTGCCAGCAGTGGACAGGGTTTAGGCTCTGGGGCCAACGTCCTGACTTTC

clone size: once
J gene: TRBJ1-4
D gene: NA
V gene: TRBV11-2
CDR3 protein: CASSLVRATNEKLFF
CDR3 DNA: TGTGCCAGCAGCTTAGTCAGGGCAACTAATGAAAAACTGTTTTTT

clone size: once
J gene: TRBJ1-1
D gene: NA
V gene: TRBV10-3
CDR3 protein: CAISGGRLDTEAFF
CDR3 DNA: TGTGCCATCAGTGGGGGCCGCCTGGACACTGAAGCTTTCTTT

clone size: NA
J gene: TRBJ1-2
D gene: NA
V gene: TRBV28
CDR3 protein: CASRPDGRAYGYTF
CDR3 DNA: TGTGCCAGCAGACCCGACGGGAGGGCCTATGGCTACACCTTC

clone size: NA
J gene: TRBJ2-1
D gene: NA
V gene: TRBV5-1
CDR3 protein: CASSLAPGSGYNEQFF
CDR3 DNA: TGCGCCAGCAGCTTGGCGCCGGGTAGCGGCTACAATGAGCAGTTCTTC

clone size: NA
J gene: TRBJ1-1
D gene: TRBD1
V gene: TRBV7-3
CDR3 protein: CASSSTGARNTEAFF
CDR3 DNA: TGTGCCAGCAGCTCGACAGGGGCTCGAAACACTGAAGCTTTCTTT

clone size: NA
J gene: TRBJ2-7
D gene: TRBD1
V gene: TRBV7-9
CDR3 protein: CASREGQGYEQYF
CDR3 DNA: TGTGCCAGCAGAGAAGGACAGGGCTACGAGCAGTACTTC

clone size: once
J gene: TRBJ1-1
D gene: NA
V gene: TRBV25-1
CDR3 protein: CASSPGTWGNTEAFF
CDR3 DNA: TGTGCCAGCAGTCCGGGAACGTGGGGGAACACTGAAGCTTTCTTT

clone size: NA
J gene: TRBJ2-3
D gene: TRBD2
V gene: TRBV7-3
CDR3 protein: CASSKTSGRADTQYF
CDR3 DNA: TGTGCCAGCAGCAAGACTAGCGGGAGAGCAGATACGCAGTATTTT

clone size: NA
J gene: TRBJ1-6
D gene: TRBD1
V gene: TRBV19
CDR3 protein: CASSAPTGGADNSPLHF
CDR3 DNA: TGTGCCAGTAGTGCCCCGACAGGGGGCGCGGATAATTCACCCCTCCACTTT

clone size: NA
J gene: TRBJ1-1
D gene: NA
V gene: TRBV7-9
CDR3 protein: CASSHPSGRNTEAFF
CDR3 DNA: TGTGCCAGCAGCCACCCTTCCGGGAGGAACACTGAAGCTTTCTTT

clone size: NA
J gene: TRBJ1-2
D gene: TRBD1
V gene: TRBV18
CDR3 protein: CASSPRGGQPIYGYTF
CDR3 DNA: TGTGCCAGCTCCCCACGAGGGGGACAGCCAATCTATGGCTACACCTTC

clone size: NA
J gene: TRBJ2-5
D gene: TRBD2
V gene: TRBV2
CDR3 protein: CASSASGSQETQYF
CDR3 DNA: TGTGCCAGCAGTGCTAGCGGGAGCCAAGAGACCCAGTACTTC

clone size: NA
J gene: TRBJ2-1
D gene: TRBD2
V gene: TRBV14
CDR3 protein: CASSQGTSGRNEQFF
CDR3 DNA: TGTGCCAGCAGCCAAGGGACTAGCGGGAGGAATGAGCAGTTCTTC

clone size: NA
J gene: TRBJ1-4
D gene: NA
V gene: TRBV18
CDR3 protein: CASSPEGRFDEKLFF
CDR3 DNA: TGTGCCAGCTCACCGGAGGGGCGTTTTGATGAAAAACTGTTTTTT

clone size: NA
J gene: TRBJ2-1
D gene: TRBD2
V gene: TRBV7-7
CDR3 protein: CASSLGVAGNNEQFF
CDR3 DNA: TGTGCTAGCAGCTTAGGGGTAGCGGGGAACAATGAGCAGTTCTTC

clone size: NA
J gene: TRBJ1-1
D gene: TRBD1
V gene: TRBV15
CDR3 protein: CATSTRLSEMGTDQAFF
CDR3 DNA: TGTGCCACCAGCACCCGTCTTTCCGAGATGGGGACAGACCAAGCTTTCTTT

clone size: once
J gene: TRBJ2-2
D gene: NA
V gene: TRBV18
CDR3 protein: CASSPVSQELFF
CDR3 DNA: TGTGCCAGCTCACCGGTGTCACAGGAGCTGTTTTTT

clone size: NA
J gene: TRBJ1-2
D gene: NA
V gene: TRBV27
CDR3 protein: CASRAPGTLNYGYTF
CDR3 DNA: TGTGCCAGCAGAGCCCCCGGGACACTAAACTATGGCTACACCTTC

clone size: NA
J gene: TRBJ2-1
D gene: TRBD2
V gene: TRBV6-4
CDR3 protein: CASIGLGEGRLGSSYNEQFF
CDR3 DNA: TGTGCCAGCATTGGGTTAGGGGAGGGCCGGCTCGGTAGCTCCTACAATGAGCAGTTCTTC

clone size: NA
J gene: TRBJ2-5
D gene: TRBD2
V gene: TRBV7-9
CDR3 protein: CASSPGGGRETQYF
CDR3 DNA: TGTGCCAGCAGCCCGGGGGGAGGAAGGGAGACCCAGTACTTC

clone size: NA
J gene: TRBJ2-1
D gene: NA
V gene: TRBV6-4
CDR3 protein: CASSERSRGRGNEQFF
CDR3 DNA: TGTGCCAGCAGTGAACGTTCTAGGGGAAGGGGCAATGAGCAGTTCTTC